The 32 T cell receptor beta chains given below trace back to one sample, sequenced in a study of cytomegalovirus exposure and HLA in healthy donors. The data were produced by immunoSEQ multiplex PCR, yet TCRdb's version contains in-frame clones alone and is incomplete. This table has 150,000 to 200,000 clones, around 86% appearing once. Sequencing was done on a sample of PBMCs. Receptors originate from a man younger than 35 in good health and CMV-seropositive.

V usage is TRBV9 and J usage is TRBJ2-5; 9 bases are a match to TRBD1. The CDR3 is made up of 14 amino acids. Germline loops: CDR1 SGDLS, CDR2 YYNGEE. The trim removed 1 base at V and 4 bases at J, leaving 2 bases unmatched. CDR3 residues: CASSVNRGRETQYF. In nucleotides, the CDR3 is TGTGCCAGCAGCGTAAACAGGGGGCGAGAGACCCAGTACTTC. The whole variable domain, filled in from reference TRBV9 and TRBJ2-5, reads DSGVTQTPKHLITATGQRVTLRCSPRSGDLSVYWYQQSLDQGLQFLIQYYNGEERAKGNILERFSAQQFPDLHSELNLSSLELGDSALYFCASSVNRGRETQYFGPGTRLLVL.

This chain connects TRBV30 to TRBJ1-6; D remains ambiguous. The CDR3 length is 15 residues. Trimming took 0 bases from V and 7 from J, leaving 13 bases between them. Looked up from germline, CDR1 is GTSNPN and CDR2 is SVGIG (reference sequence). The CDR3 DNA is TGTGCCTGGAGTGTACTCCTGGGCGGGAATTCACCCCTCCACTTT. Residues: CAWSVLLGGNSPLHF.

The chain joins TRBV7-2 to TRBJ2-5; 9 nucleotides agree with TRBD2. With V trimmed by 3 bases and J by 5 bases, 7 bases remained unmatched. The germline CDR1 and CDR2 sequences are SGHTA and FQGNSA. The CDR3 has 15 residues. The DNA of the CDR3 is TGTGCCAGCAGCTTTCTAGCGGGAAAAGGGGAGACCCAGTACTTC. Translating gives CASSFLAGKGETQYF.

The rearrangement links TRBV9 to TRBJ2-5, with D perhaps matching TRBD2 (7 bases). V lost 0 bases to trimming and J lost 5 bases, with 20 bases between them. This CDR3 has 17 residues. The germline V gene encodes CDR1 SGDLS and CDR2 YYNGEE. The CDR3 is CASSVGGGAGARETQYF. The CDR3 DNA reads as TGTGCCAGCAGCGTAGGTGGGGGGGCGGGAGCGCGGGAGACCCAGTACTTC. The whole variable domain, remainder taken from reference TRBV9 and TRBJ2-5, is DSGVTQTPKHLITATGQRVTLRCSPRSGDLSVYWYQQSLDQGLQFLIQYYNGEERAKGNILERFSAQQFPDLHSELNLSSLELGDSALYFCASSVGGGAGARETQYFGPGTRLLVL.

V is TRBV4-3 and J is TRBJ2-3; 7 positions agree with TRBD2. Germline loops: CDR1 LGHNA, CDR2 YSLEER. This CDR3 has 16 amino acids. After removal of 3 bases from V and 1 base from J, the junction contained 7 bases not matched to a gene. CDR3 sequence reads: CASSQGGTGRTDTQYF. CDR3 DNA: TGCGCCAGCAGCCAGGGAGGGACTGGCCGCACAGATACGCAGTATTTT.

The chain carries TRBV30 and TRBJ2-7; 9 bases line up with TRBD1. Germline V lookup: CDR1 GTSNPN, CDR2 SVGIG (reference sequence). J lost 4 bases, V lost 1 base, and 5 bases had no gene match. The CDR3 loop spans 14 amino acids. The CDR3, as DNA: TGTGCCTGGAGTGAGGACAGGGGTTGGTACGAGCAGTACTTC. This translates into CAWSEDRGWYEQYF.

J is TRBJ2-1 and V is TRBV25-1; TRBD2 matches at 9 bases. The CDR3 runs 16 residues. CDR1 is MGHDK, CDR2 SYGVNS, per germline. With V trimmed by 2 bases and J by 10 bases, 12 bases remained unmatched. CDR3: CASSEPERGGALEQFF. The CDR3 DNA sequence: TGTGCCAGCAGTGAACCCGAGCGCGGGGGGGCCCTCGAGCAGTTCTTC.

The CDR3 nucleotides read TGCGCCAGCAGCTTCATCCCCTCGGATGAGCAGTTCTTC. Translation gives CASSFIPSDEQFF. V gene TRBV5-1 combines with J gene TRBJ2-1; no firm D call. The germline CDR1 and CDR2 sequences are SGHRS and YFSETQ. Trimming left V 2 bases short and J 8 bases short, with 11 bases between. The CDR3 has 13 amino acids.

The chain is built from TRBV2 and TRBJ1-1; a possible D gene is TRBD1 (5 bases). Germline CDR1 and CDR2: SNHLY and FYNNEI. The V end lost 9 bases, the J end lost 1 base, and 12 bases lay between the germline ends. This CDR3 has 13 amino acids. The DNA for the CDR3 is TGTGCCAGATATACAACAGGGAACACTGAAGCTTTCTTT. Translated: CARYTTGNTEAFF.

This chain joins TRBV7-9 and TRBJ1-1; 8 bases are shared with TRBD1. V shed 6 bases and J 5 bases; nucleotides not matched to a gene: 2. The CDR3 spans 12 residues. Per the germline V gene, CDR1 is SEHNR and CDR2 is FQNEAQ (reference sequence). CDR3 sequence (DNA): TGTGCCAGCAGGGACAGGGAAACTGAAGCTTTCTTT. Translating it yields CASRDRETEAFF.

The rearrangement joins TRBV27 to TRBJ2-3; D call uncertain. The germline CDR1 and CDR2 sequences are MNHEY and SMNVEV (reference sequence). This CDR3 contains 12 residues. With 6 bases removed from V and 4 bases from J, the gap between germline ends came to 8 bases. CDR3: CASSPGSDTQYF. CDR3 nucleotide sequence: TGTGCCAGCAGCCCCGGGTCAGATACGCAGTATTTT.

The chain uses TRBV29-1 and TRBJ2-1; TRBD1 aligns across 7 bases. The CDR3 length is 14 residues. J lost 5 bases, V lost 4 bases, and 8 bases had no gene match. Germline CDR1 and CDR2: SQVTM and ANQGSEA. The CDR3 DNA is TGCAGCGTTGTCCAGACAGGGTGGGACAATGAGCAGTTCTTC. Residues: CSVVQTGWDNEQFF.

The CDR3 DNA sequence: TGTGCCAGCAGCCCGCAAGAGACCCAGTACTTC. Translating it yields CASSPQETQYF. This chain joins TRBV7-9 and TRBJ2-5, with unresolved D. The CDR3 is 11 residues long. Between the trimmed V and J ends, which lost 5 bases and 2 bases, there was a span of 3 bases. Germline values: CDR1 SEHNR, CDR2 FQNEAQ (reference sequence).

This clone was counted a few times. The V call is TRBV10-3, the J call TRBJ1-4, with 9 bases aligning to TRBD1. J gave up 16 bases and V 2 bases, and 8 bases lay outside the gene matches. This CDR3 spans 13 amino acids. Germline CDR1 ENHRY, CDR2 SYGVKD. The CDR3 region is CAISENKDRGRFF. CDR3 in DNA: TGTGCCATCAGTGAGAACAAGGACAGGGGCCGGTTTTTT.

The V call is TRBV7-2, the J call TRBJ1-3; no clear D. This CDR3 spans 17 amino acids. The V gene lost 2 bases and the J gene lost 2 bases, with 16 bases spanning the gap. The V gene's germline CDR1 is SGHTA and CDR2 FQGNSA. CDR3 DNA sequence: TGTGCCAGCAGCTTAATGAATCCGGGTCTGGCTGGAAACACCATATATTTT. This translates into CASSLMNPGLAGNTIYF.

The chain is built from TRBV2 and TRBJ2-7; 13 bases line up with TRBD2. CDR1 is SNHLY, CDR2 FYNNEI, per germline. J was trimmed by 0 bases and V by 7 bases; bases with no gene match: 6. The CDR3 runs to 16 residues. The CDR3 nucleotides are TGTGCCAGCATGGGACTAGCGGGGCCTGACTCCTACGAGCAGTACTTC. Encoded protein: CASMGLAGPDSYEQYF.

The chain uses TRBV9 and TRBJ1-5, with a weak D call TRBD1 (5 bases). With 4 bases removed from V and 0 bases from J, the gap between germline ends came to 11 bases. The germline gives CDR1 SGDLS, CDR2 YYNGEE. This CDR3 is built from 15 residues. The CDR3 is CASSSDSYSNQPQHF. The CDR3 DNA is TGTGCCAGCAGCTCCGACAGTTATAGCAATCAGCCCCAGCATTTT.

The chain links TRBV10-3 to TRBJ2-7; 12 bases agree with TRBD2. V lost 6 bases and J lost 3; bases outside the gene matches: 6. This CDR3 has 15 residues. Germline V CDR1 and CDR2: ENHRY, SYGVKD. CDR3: CAIRSSGGDHYEQYF. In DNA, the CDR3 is TGTGCCATCAGATCTAGCGGGGGGGACCACTACGAGCAGTACTTC.

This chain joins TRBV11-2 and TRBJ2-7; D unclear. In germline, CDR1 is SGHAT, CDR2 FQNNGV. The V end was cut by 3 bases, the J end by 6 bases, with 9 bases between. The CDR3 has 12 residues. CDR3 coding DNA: TGTGCCAGCAGCTTCACGGTGGTCGAGCAGTACTTC. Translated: CASSFTVVEQYF.

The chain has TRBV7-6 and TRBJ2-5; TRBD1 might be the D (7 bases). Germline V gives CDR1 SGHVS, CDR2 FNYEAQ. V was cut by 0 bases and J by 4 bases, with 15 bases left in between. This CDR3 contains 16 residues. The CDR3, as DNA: TGTGCCAGCAGCTTAGCCCGAACTCAGGGGGGAGAGACCCAGTACTTC. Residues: CASSLARTQGGETQYF.

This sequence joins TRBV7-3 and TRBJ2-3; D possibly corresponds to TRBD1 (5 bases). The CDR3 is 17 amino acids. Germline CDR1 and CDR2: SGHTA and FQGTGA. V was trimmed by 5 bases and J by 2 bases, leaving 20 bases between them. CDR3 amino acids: CASSLTAKGPSTDTQYF. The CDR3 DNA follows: TGTGCCAGCAGCCTGACGGCGAAGGGGCCGTCCACAGATACGCAGTATTTT.

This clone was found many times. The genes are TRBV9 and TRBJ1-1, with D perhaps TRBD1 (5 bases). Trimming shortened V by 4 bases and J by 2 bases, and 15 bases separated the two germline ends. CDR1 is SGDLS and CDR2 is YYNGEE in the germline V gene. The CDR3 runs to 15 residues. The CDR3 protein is CASSPSGNPNTEAFF. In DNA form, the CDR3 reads TGTGCCAGCAGCCCATCAGGGAACCCCAACACTGAAGCTTTCTTT.

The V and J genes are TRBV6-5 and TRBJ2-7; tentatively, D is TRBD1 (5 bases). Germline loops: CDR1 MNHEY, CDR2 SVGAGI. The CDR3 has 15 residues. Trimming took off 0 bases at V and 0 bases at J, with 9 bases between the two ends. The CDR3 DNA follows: TGTGCCAGCAGTTACTCGCCTGGGGCCTCCTACGAGCAGTACTTC. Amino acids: CASSYSPGASYEQYF.

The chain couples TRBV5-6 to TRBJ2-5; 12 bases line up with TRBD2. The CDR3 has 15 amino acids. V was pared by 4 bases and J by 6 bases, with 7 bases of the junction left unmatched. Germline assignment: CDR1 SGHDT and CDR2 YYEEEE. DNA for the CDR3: TGTGCCAGCAGCCCGATGACTAGCGGGGGTCAGACCCAGTACTTC. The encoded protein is CASSPMTSGGQTQYF.

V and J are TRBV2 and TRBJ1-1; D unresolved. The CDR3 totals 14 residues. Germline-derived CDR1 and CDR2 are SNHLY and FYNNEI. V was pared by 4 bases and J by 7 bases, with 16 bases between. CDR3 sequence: CASSVRGTYDEAFF. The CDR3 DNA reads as TGTGCCAGCAGTGTTCGTGGCACGTATGATGAAGCTTTCTTT.

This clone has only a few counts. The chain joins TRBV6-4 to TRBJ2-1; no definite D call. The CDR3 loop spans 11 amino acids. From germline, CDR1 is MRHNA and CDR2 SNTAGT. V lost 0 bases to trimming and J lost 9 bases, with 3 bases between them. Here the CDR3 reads CASSDSSEQFF. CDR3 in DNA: TGTGCCAGCAGTGACTCGAGTGAGCAGTTCTTC.

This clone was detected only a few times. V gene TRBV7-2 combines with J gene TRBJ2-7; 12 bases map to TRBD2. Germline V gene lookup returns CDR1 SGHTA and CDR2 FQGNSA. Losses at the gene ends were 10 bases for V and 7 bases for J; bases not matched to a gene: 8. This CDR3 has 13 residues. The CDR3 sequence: CATRLAGAGEQYF. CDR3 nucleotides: TGTGCCACCAGACTAGCGGGAGCTGGGGAGCAGTACTTC.

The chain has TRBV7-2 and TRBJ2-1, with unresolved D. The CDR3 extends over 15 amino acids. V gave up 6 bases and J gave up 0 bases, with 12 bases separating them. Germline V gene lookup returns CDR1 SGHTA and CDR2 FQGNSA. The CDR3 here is CASRSPGSSYNEQFF. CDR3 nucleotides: TGTGCCAGCAGGTCACCAGGTAGCTCCTACAATGAGCAGTTCTTC.

CDR3 DNA sequence: TGTGCCAGCAGTTACTCTCAGGGCCGGCGACAGCCCCAGCATTTT. It encodes CASSYSQGRRQPQHF. The gene calls are TRBV6-5 and TRBJ1-5; the D gene is possibly TRBD1 (5 bases). The CDR3 consists of 15 residues. V was pared by 0 bases and J by 7 bases, with 13 bases between. Germline values: CDR1 MNHEY, CDR2 SVGAGI.

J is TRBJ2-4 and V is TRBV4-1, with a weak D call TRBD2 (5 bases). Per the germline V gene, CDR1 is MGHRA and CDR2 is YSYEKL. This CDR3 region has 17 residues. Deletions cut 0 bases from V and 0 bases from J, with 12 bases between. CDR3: CASSQDRGGLAKNIQYF. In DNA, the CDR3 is TGCGCCAGCAGCCAAGATCGAGGCGGGTTAGCCAAAAACATTCAGTACTTC.

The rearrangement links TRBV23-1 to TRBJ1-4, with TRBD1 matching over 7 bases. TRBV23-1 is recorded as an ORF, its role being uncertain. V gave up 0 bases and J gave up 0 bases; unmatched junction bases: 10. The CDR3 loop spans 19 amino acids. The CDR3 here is CASSQSHREGGATNEKLFF. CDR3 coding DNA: TGCGCCAGCAGTCAATCTCATCGGGAAGGGGGCGCAACTAATGAAAAACTGTTTTTT.

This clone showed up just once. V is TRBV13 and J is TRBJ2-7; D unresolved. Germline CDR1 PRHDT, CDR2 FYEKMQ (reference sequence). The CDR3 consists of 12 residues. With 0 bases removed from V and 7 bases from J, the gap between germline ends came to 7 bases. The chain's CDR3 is CASSLGVREQYF. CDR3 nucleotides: TGTGCCAGCAGCTTAGGAGTGAGGGAGCAGTACTTC.